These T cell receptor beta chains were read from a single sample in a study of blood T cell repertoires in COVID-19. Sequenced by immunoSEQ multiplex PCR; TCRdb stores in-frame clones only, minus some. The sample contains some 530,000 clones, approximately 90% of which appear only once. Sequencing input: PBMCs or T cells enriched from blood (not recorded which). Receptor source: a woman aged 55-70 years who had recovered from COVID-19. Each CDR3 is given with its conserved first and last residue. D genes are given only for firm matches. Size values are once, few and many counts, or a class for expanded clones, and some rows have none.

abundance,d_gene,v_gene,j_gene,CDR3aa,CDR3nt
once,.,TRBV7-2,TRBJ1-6,CASRLYPGHNSPLHF,TGTGCCAGCAGACTGTATCCAGGGCATAATTCACCCCTCCACTTT
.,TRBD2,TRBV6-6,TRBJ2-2,CASSPSGTSGASNTGELFF,TGTGCCAGCAGTCCCAGCGGGACTAGCGGAGCCTCGAACACCGGGGAGCTGTTTTTT
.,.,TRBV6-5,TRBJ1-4,CASSYKPGMKEKLFF,TGTGCCAGCAGTTACAAGCCGGGGATGAAGGAAAAACTGTTTTTT
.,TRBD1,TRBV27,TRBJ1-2,CASSLYRGHYGYTF,TGTGCCAGCAGTTTATACAGGGGGCACTATGGCTACACCTTC
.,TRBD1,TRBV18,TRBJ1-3,CASSLNGQGSGNTIYF,TGTGCCAGCTCACTAAACGGACAGGGTAGTGGAAACACCATATATTTT
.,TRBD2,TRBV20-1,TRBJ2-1,CSASLPLAGGRGILNEQFF,TGCAGTGCTAGTCTCCCACTAGCGGGGGGGCGAGGGATATTGAATGAGCAGTTCTTC
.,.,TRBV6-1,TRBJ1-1,CASSEQGYQNTEAFF,TGTGCCAGCAGTGAACAGGGGTACCAGAACACTGAAGCTTTCTTT
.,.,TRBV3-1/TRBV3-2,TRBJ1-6,CASSTTGTSYNSPLHF,TGTGCCAGCAGCACGACAGGAACCTCCTATAATTCACCCCTCCACTTT
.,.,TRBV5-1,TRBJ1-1,CASSLVFGDTEAFF,TGCGCCAGCAGCTTGGTCTTCGGGGACACTGAAGCTTTCTTT
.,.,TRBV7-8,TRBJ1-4,CASSFYGGGSEKLFF,TGTGCCAGCAGCTTCTACGGGGGAGGGAGTGAAAAACTGTTTTTT
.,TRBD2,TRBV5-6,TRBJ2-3,CASSLRRAGGRTDTQYF,TGTGCCAGCAGCTTGAGAAGAGCGGGGGGCCGAACAGATACGCAGTATTTT
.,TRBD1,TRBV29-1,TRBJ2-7,CSVEAGGDYEQYF,TGCAGCGTTGAGGCAGGGGGCGATTACGAGCAGTACTTC
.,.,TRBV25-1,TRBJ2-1,CASLLGGGCNEQFF,TGTGCCAGCCTTCTAGGGGGGGGGTGCAATGAGCAGTTCTTC
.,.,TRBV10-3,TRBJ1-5,CATSTGSKGNQPQHF,TGTGCCACCTCGACAGGCTCTAAGGGCAATCAGCCCCAGCATTTT
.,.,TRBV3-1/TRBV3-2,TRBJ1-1,CASSQTDRNTEAFF,TGTGCCAGCAGCCAAACCGACAGGAACACTGAAGCTTTCTTT
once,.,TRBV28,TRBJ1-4,CASKGTTFGEKLFF,TGTGCCAGCAAAGGGACAACATTCGGGGAAAAACTGTTTTTT
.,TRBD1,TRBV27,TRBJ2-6,CASRPAGTGLRSGANVLTF,TGTGCCAGCAGACCTGCCGGGACAGGGTTACGCTCTGGGGCCAACGTCCTGACTTTC
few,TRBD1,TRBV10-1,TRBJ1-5,CASSLGQAKYQPQHF,TGCGCCAGCAGCCTTGGACAGGCAAAATATCAGCCCCAGCATTTT
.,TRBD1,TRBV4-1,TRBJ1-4,CASSLDRASEKLFF,TGCGCCAGCAGCCTCGACAGGGCGAGTGAAAAACTGTTTTTT